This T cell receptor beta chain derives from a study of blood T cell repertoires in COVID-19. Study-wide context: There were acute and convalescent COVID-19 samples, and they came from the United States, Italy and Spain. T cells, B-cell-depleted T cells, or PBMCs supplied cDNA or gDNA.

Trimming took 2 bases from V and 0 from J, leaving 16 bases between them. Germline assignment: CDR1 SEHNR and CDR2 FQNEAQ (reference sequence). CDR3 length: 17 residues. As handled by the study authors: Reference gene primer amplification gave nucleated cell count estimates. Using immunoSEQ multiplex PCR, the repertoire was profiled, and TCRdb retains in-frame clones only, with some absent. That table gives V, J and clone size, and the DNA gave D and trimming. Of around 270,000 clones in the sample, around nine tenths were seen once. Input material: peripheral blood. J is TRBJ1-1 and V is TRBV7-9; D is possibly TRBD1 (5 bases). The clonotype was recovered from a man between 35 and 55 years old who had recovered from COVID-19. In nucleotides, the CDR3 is TGTGCCAGCAGCTTATATCAGGGAGGGAGACTGAACACTGAAGCTTTCTTT. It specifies CASSLYQGGRLNTEAFF.